These 9 T cell receptor beta chains originate from one sample sequenced in a study of long-term antiretroviral therapy in people with HIV. immunoSEQ v3.0 was run at survey level. TCRdb keeps only in-frame clones here, not all; method: immunoSEQ multiplex PCR. The repertoire holds approximately 30,000 clones, with roughly 84% as singletons. The input for sequencing was unsorted PBMCs, taken 0.4 years after starting antiretroviral therapy. The receptors were gathered from a young man with HIV.

The chain joins TRBV7-6 to TRBJ2-2, with 8 bases matching TRBD2. The CDR3 runs to 14 residues. Per germline, CDR1 SGHVS and CDR2 FNYEAQ. The V and J ends lost 3 bases and 5 bases, in that order; junction bases with no gene match: 2. The chain's CDR3 is CASSFIAGTGELFF. The CDR3 DNA sequence: TGTGCCAGCAGCTTTATAGCGGGAACCGGGGAGCTGTTTTTT.

The V gene is TRBV6-5, the J gene TRBJ2-7; a weak D match, TRBD2 (6 bases). Germline-derived CDR1 and CDR2 are MNHEY and SVGAGI. The CDR3 is 15 residues long. V was shortened by 4 bases and J by 3 bases, with 16 bases between the two germline ends. CDR3 amino acids: CASSWGDRLNYEQYF. In DNA form, the CDR3 reads TGTGCCAGCAGTTGGGGGGACCGACTCAACTACGAGCAGTACTTC.

CDR3 DNA: TGTGCCAGCAGTTCCTCGACAGGGGCCTACAATGAGCAGTTCTTC. Translated: CASSSSTGAYNEQFF. The V gene is TRBV27, the J gene TRBJ2-1; 8 nucleotides line up with TRBD1. The CDR3 length is 15 residues. CDR1 and CDR2 from the germline V gene are MNHEY and SMNVEV (reference sequence). V trimming: 4 bases; J trimming: 2 bases; junction bases outside the gene matches: 4.

This chain uses TRBV7-6 with TRBJ1-3, with a weak D call TRBD1 (6 bases). This CDR3 has 15 residues. Trimming shortened V by 1 base and J by 4 bases, and 11 bases separated the two germline ends. Germline V gene lookup returns CDR1 SGHVS and CDR2 FNYEAQ. CDR3 sequence reads: CASSLDRAGGNTIYF. The CDR3 DNA reads as TGTGCCAGCAGCTTAGACAGGGCGGGCGGAAACACCATATATTTT. The full variable domain, completed using reference TRBV7-6 and TRBJ1-3, is GAGVSQSPRYKVTKRGQDVALRCDPISGHVSLYWYRQALGQGPEFLTYFNYEAQQDKSGLPNDRFSAERPEGSISTLTIQRTEQRDSAMYRCASSLDRAGGNTIYFGEGSWLTVV.

The chain employs TRBV29-1 and TRBJ1-2; no clear D. The CDR3 has 14 amino acids. Trimming shortened V by 3 bases and J by 4 bases, and 15 bases separated the two germline ends. Germline CDR1 SQVTM, CDR2 ANQGSEA. The CDR3 DNA sequence: TGCAGCGTTGATAGGACCGAGTTACTCTATGGCTACACCTTC. It yields the protein CSVDRTELLYGYTF.

This chain uses TRBV27 with TRBJ1-1, with 7 bases that match TRBD1. With 6 bases clipped from V and 1 base from J, the junction kept 14 bases outside the gene matches. Germline CDR1 reads MNHEY; CDR2 reads SMNVEV (reference sequence). The CDR3 spans 17 residues. CDR3 protein: CASSSREGAVRNTEAFF. In nucleotides, the CDR3 is TGTGCCAGCAGCTCCCGCGAGGGGGCAGTAAGGAACACTGAAGCTTTCTTT.

The chain employs TRBV5-6 and TRBJ2-1, with 7 bases matching TRBD1. The CDR3 sequence is 16 residues long. V shed 2 bases and J 0 bases; nucleotides not matched to a gene: 5. The germline gives CDR1 SGHDT, CDR2 YYEEEE. The CDR3 here is CASSFYRDSSYNEQFF. CDR3 in DNA: TGTGCCAGCAGCTTTTACCGGGACAGCTCCTACAATGAGCAGTTCTTC.

V usage is TRBV2 and J usage is TRBJ2-1; D is unclear. Trimming took off 3 bases at V and 6 bases at J, with 30 bases between the two ends. Per the germline V gene, CDR1 is SNHLY and CDR2 is FYNNEI. CDR3 length equals 20 residues. The CDR3 loop is CASSEWPQSMFGVAGNEQFF. Here the CDR3 DNA reads TGTGCCAGCAGTGAGTGGCCCCAAAGTATGTTTGGGGTTGCTGGCAATGAGCAGTTCTTC.

CDR3 DNA: TGTGCCGCCAGTTTGGGGATCCCCCCTCACGAGCAGTACTTC. It specifies CAASLGIPPHEQYF. The V and J genes are TRBV19 and TRBJ2-7; D gene ambiguous. Trimming shortened V by 11 bases and J by 5 bases, and 22 bases separated the two germline ends. Germline values: CDR1 LNHDA, CDR2 SQIVND (reference sequence). The CDR3 length is 14 residues.